This entry lists 10 T cell receptor beta chains sequenced from one sample in a study of neurological immune-mediated disorders. MiXCR was run by TCRdb on the 5' RACE reads, yielding one entry per CDR3 protein. The sample contains about 59,000 distinct CDR3 sequences, approximately 12% of which appear only once. Sequencing used PBMCs. All receptors derive from a woman aged 60-75 years with HTLV-1-associated myelopathy (HAM/TSP).

This clonotype was observed many times. The chain is built from TRBV27 and TRBJ1-4; TRBD1 matches 9 bases. The V and J ends lost 7 bases and 10 bases, in that order; junction bases with no gene match: 16. This CDR3 has 16 residues. In germline, CDR1 is MNHEY, CDR2 SMNVEV (reference sequence). CDR3 coding DNA: TGTGCCAGCACTTCGACAGGGGGTTCCCTCGGTGGAAAACTGTTTTTT. Protein sequence: CASTSTGGSLGGKLFF.

There are many counts of this clonotype. The V call is TRBV12-3 or TRBV12-4, the J call TRBJ1-2, with 11 nucleotides matching TRBD1. With V trimmed by 6 bases and J by 8 bases, 8 bases remained unmatched. CDR3 size: 14 residues. This CDR3 is CASRPLDRGRGYTF. The DNA for the CDR3 is TGTGCCAGCAGACCCCTGGACAGGGGGCGCGGCTACACCTTC.

This clonotype was seen repeatedly, ten times or more. This sequence joins TRBV5-1 and TRBJ2-5; D not certain. The germline gives CDR1 SGHRS, CDR2 YFSETQ. The CDR3 sequence is 11 residues long. Between the trimmed V and J ends, which lost 6 bases and 4 bases, there was a span of 7 bases. The CDR3 is CASTERETQYF. The CDR3 region has the DNA TGCGCCAGCACCGAGAGAGAGACCCAGTACTTC.

This clonotype occurred many times. For the CDR3, the DNA is TGCGCCAGCAGCTTGGTTTTAGGGGAGACCCAGTACTTC. Translated, it gives CASSLVLGETQYF. The chain uses TRBV5-1 and TRBJ2-5; D is unclear. V lost 0 bases to trimming and J lost 5 bases, with 8 bases between them. Germline V gene lookup returns CDR1 SGHRS and CDR2 YFSETQ. This CDR3 comprises 13 residues.

This clonotype was counted ten times or more. The genes are TRBV21-1 and TRBJ1-2; the table gives TRBD1 as D, unverified against the DNA. TRBV21-1 constitutes a pseudogene. The CDR3 is 19 residues long. The CDR3 DNA is TGTGCCAGCAGCAAAGTTCCTTTGGGGACAGGCCCTTTTAACTATGGCTACACCTTC. Protein product: CASSKVPLGTGPFNYGYTF.

This clonotype was observed a handful of times. The gene calls are TRBV28 and TRBJ2-3; D uncertain. V gave up 6 bases and J gave up 5 bases, with 12 bases separating them. This CDR3 region has 13 residues. The germline V gene encodes CDR1 MDHEN and CDR2 SYDVKM. CDR3 DNA sequence: TGTGCCAGCAGGGGGATGCGGCGAGATACGCAGTATTTT. Translated, it gives CASRGMRRDTQYF.

Many counts were recorded for this clonotype. This chain uses TRBV12-5 with TRBJ2-7, with 10 bases fitting TRBD1. This CDR3 spans 16 amino acids. V shed 0 bases and J 6 bases; nucleotides not matched to a gene: 8. Germline CDR1 reads LGHNT; CDR2 reads FRNRAP. CDR3 nucleotides: TGTGCTAGTGGTTTGGTACTGGGACAGGGGAGGTCCGAGCAGTACTTC. Encoded protein: CASGLVLGQGRSEQYF.

This clonotype was counted ten times or more. The CDR3 coding sequence is TGCGCCAGCAGCTTGGGACAGTCATACTCCTACGAGCAGTACTTC. Translation gives CASSLGQSYSYEQYF. This rearrangement joins TRBV5-1 to TRBJ2-7; the D gene is possibly TRBD1 (5 bases). The CDR3 has 15 residues. Germline V CDR1 and CDR2: SGHRS, YFSETQ. V was trimmed by 0 bases and J by 0 bases, leaving 10 bases between them.

This rearrangement joins TRBV3-1 to TRBJ2-2; 12 bases agree with TRBD2. The CDR3 runs 17 residues. After removal of 1 base from V and 3 bases from J, the junction contained 3 bases not matched to a gene. The germline gives CDR1 LGHDT, CDR2 YNNKEL (reference sequence). CDR3 amino acids: CASSQGTSGTHTGELFF. The DNA for the CDR3 is TGTGCCAGCAGCCAAGGGACTAGCGGGACCCACACCGGGGAGCTGTTTTTT.

This clonotype was found many times. The chain is built from TRBV28 and TRBJ1-5, with D perhaps TRBD1 (6 bases). Trimming removed 1 base from V and 1 base from J, with 14 bases in between. The CDR3 covers 17 residues. The V gene's germline CDR1 is MDHEN and CDR2 SYDVKM. CDR3 region: CASSLYGGVGSNQPQHF. The CDR3 DNA follows: TGTGCCAGCAGTTTATATGGGGGCGTGGGAAGCAATCAGCCCCAGCATTTT.